This TCR beta chain was obtained from a study of T-cell memory formation after mild COVID-19. Across the whole study: TCR clusters were mostly confined to one donor each.

Notes on the study in general: Clones that shrank (day 15 to 85) were balanced CD4/CD8, whereas later expanders leaned CD4+. Mainly in CM and EM were contracting CD4+ clones; CD8+ were in EMRA.

TCR alpha and TCR beta cDNA libraries with sample barcodes and UMIs came from 5'RACE using constant-segment primers. MiXCR, run by TCRdb on the 5' RACE reads, gives a single entry per CDR3 protein. The repertoire includes about 350,000 distinct CDR3 sequences, about an eighth of them detected once, and 20% to 25% sits in the top ten. This clonotype was seen more than once but under ten times. The antigen remains undetermined. V dropped 4 bases and J dropped 0 bases, with 6 bases sitting between them. There are 13 residues in the CDR3. Germline lookup yields CDR1 MNHEY and CDR2 SMNVEV (reference sequence).

The chain has TRBV27 and TRBJ1-2; unclear D gene. Sequencing input: PBMCs or a T cell subset sorted from them (not recorded which). The clonotype comes from a man between 18 and 29 years old who had mild COVID-19 (a few samples of this study predate the infection). Cell type and time point are not known. The CDR3 bases are TGTGCCAGCAGTTATATGGCTAACTATGGCTACACCTTC. Protein product: CASSYMANYGYTF.